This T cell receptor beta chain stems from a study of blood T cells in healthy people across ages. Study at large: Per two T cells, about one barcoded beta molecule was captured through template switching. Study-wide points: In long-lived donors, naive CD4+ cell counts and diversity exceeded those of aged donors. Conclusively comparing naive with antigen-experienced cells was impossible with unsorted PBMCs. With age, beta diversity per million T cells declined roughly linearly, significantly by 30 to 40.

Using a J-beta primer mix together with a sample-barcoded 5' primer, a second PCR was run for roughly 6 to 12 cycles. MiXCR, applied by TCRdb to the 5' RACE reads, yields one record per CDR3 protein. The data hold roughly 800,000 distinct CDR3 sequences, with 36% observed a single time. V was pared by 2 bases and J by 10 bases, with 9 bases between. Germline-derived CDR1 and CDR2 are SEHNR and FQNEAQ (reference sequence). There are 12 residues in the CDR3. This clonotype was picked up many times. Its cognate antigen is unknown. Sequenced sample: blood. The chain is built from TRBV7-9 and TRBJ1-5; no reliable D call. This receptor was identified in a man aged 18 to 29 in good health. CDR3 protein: CASSLTGSPQHF. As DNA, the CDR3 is TGTGCCAGCAGCTTAACTGGTAGCCCCCAGCATTTT.